This T cell receptor beta chain emerged from a study of cytomegalovirus exposure and HLA in healthy donors (dated by TCRdb to between 2016 and 2019). With respect to the entire study: According to a later analysis, one platform produced both the roughly 110 validation repertoires and the approximately 670 repertoires of the first cohort. The study was designed to test whether signatures of past pathogen exposure could be identified by cataloging public T cell receptors. In addition to the first cohort of several hundred subjects, a separate validation cohort of 120 different subjects was used. The study combined high-throughput TCR immunosequencing, statistical association of individual TCRs with disease status, and machine learning to predict cytomegalovirus infection status.

Library method: the immunoSEQ multiplex PCR assay. As for the authors' bioinformatics: A statistical classification framework was built to diagnose cytomegalovirus status from the catalog of TCR beta chain sequences. This immuneACCESS table, as held by TCRdb, lists in-frame sequences with V and J called but not all clones. Of the missing ones, under half trace to an unresolved V gene in checked studies; the others have no known cause. V, J and clone size are taken as reported in that table, and D and trimming were inferred from the DNA itself. The sample table lists 220,000 or so clones, roughly 83% of them with a count of one. The leading ten clones occupy 11% to 15% of the sample. What the study reported, not specific to this receptor: The validation cohort had no HLA typing available for a later analysis, so co-occurrence within that cohort was assessed over all 130 or so repertoires. Across donors, most TCR sequences were observed very rarely, whereas some public TCRs were present in many individuals. In both the original and validation cohorts, the classifier was reported to diagnose cytomegalovirus status with high specificity and sensitivity. It was suggested by the authors that the approach could potentially be generalized to other disease states and immunological phenotypes. A few of the identified cytomegalovirus-associated TCR beta chains were confirmed in vitro to be specific for cytomegalovirus antigens. The study listed 164 TCR beta chains as associated with cytomegalovirus. In a later analysis, TCRs clustered in the first cohort were found to also tend to co-occur in the approximately 120 validation repertoires, with approximately 93% of cluster scores above 0.

The donors belonged to the validation cohort of about 130 subjects, which was separate from the roughly 700-subject first cohort. Based on the germline V gene (reference sequence), the CDR1 and CDR2 sequences are SEHNR and FQNEAQ. The CDR3 contains 12 residues, cysteine and phenylalanine counted. Just CDR3 DNA is preserved here, 36 bases in frame from base 1. V sheds 5 bases and J sheds 9 bases, leaving 14 bases between their ends. This clone appeared a few times. No antigen is known for it. No base quality values were provided; no much bigger clone lies one nucleotide off. In this chain, TRBV7-9 is recombined with TRBJ2-7; the D gene remains uncertain. The sequence came from a woman aged 30 to 39 in good health and CMV-seropositive. Sequenced input: PBMCs. The CDR3 sequence is CASSPSFGLQYF. The nucleotide sequence reads TGTGCCAGCAGCCCCTCTTTCGGGCTGCAGTACTTC.